This entry features one TCR beta chain sequence. This entry belongs to a study of blood T cell repertoires in COVID-19. Overall study context: The samples span acute and convalescent COVID-19 from the United States, Italy and Spain.

Sequenced by immunoSEQ multiplex PCR; TCRdb stores in-frame clones only, minus some. The sample shows about 320,000 clones, around 85% of them seen only once. From germline, CDR1 is MNHEY and CDR2 SVGAGI. This CDR3 comprises 14 residues. V shed 7 bases and J shed 0 bases, with 12 bases lying between them. This clonotype originated in a human donor in a cohort sampled during active COVID-19. This rearrangement joins TRBV6-5 to TRBJ1-1, with a possible D match to TRBD1 (5 bases). The specimen was peripheral blood. CDR3 bases: TGTGCCAGCACAAGGGGCCCCGTGAACACTGAAGCTTTCTTT. Encoded protein: CASTRGPVNTEAFF.